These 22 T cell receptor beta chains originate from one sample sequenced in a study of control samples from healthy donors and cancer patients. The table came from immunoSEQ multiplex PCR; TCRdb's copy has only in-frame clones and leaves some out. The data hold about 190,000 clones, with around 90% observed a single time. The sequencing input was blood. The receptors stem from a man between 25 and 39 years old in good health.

CDR3 sequence: CASSTGSVGAFF. The CDR3 bases are TGCGCCAGCAGTACAGGTTCCGTCGGAGCTTTCTTT. The chain employs TRBV10-2 and TRBJ1-1; a possible D gene is TRBD1 (5 bases). Trimming cost V 5 bases and J 10 bases, with 14 bases left between them. Germline V gene data show CDR1 as WSHSY and CDR2 as SAAADI. The CDR3 runs to 12 residues.

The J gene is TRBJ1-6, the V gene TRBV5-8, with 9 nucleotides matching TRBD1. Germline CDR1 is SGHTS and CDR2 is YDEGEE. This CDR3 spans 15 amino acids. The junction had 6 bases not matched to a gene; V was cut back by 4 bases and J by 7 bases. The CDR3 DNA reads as TGTGCCAGCAGCGGAAACAGGGGGCGAAATTCACCCCTCCACTTT. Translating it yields CASSGNRGRNSPLHF.

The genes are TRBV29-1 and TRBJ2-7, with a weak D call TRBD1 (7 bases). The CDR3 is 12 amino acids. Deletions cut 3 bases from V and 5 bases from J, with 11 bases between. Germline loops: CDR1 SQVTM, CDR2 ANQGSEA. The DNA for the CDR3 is TGCAGCGTTGATCAGGGGGGCCACGAGCAGTACTTC. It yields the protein CSVDQGGHEQYF.

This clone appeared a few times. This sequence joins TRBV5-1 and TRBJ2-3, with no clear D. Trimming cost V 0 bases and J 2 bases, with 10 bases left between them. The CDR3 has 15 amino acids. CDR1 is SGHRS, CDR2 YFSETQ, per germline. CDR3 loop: CASSLAPTPTDTQYF. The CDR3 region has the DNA TGCGCCAGCAGCTTGGCGCCTACCCCCACAGATACGCAGTATTTT.

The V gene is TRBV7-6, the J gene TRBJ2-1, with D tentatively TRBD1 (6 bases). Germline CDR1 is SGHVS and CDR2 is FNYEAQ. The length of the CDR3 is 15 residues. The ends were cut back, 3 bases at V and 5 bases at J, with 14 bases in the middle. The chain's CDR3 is CASSFGQSRDNEQFF. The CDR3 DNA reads TGTGCCAGCAGCTTCGGACAGTCTAGGGACAATGAGCAGTTCTTC.

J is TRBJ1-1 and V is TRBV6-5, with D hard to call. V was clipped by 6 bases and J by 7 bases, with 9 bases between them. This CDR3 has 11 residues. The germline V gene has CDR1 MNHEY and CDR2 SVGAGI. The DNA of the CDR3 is TGTGCCAGCAGCCTAGGGTTTGAAGCTTTCTTT. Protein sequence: CASSLGFEAFF.

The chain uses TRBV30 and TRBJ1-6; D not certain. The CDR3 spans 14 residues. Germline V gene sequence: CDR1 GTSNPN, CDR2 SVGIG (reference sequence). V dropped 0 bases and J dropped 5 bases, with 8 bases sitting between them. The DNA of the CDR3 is TGTGCCTGGAGTGTAAGGCAGAATAATTCACCCCTCCACTTT. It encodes CAWSVRQNNSPLHF.

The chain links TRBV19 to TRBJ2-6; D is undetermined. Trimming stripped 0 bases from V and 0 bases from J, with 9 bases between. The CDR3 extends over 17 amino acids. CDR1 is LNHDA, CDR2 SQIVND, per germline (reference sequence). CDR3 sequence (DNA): TGTGCCAGTAGTATAGACCTTGTAGTCTCTGGGGCCAACGTCCTGACTTTC. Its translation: CASSIDLVVSGANVLTF.

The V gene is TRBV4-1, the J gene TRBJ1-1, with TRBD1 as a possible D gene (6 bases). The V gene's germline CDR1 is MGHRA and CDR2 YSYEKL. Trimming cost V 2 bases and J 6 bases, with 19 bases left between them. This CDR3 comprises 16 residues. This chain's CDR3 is CASSQKNREWSSEAFF. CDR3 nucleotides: TGCGCCAGCAGCCAAAAAAACAGGGAATGGTCCTCTGAAGCTTTCTTT.

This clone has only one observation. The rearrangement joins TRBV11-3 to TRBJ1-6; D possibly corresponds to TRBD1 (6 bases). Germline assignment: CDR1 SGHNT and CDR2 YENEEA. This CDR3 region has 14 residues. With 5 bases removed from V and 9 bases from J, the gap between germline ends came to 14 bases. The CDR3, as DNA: TGTGCCAGCAGCGCAACAGGGTCAGGTTCACCCCTCCACTTT. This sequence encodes CASSATGSGSPLHF.

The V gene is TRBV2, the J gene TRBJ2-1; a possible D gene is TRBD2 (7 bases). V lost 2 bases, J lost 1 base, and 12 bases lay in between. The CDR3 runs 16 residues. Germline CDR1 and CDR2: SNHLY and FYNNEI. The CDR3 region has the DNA TGTGCCAGCAGTGAACGAGGGGGGGAGTCCTACAATGAGCAGTTCTTC. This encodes CASSERGGESYNEQFF. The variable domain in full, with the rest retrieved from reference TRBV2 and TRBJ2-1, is EPEVTQTPSHQVTQMGQEVILRCVPISNHLYFYWYRQILGQKVEFLVSFYNNEISEKSEIFDDQFSVERPDGSNFTLKIRSTKLEDSAMYFCASSERGGESYNEQFFGPGTRLTVL.

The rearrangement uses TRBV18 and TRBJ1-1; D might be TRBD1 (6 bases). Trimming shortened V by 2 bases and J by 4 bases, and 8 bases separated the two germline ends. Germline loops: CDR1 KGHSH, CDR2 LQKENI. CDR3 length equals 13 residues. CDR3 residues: CASSPGGPTEAFF. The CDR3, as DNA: TGTGCCAGCTCACCAGGGGGCCCCACTGAAGCTTTCTTT.

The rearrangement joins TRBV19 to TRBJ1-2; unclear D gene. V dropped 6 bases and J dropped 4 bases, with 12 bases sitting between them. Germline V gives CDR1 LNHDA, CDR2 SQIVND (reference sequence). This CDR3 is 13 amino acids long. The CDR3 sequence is CASRAGRIYGYTF. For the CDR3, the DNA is TGTGCCAGTAGGGCGGGCAGAATCTATGGCTACACCTTC.

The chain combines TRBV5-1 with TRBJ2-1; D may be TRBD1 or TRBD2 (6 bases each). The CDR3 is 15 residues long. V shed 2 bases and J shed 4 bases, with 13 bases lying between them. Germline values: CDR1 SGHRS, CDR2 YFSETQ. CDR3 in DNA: TGCGCCAGCAGCTTACAGGGAGGTATATACAATGAGCAGTTCTTC. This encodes CASSLQGGIYNEQFF.

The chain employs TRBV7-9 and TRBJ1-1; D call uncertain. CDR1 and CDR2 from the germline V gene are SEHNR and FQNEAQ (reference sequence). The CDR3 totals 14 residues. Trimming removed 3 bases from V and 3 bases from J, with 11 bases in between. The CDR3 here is CASSFSLQYTEAFF. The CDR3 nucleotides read TGTGCCAGCAGCTTTAGTCTACAGTACACTGAAGCTTTCTTT.

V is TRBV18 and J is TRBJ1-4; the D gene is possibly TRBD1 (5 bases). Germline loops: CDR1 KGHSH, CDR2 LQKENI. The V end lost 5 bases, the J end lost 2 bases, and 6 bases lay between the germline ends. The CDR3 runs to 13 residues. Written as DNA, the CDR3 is TGTGCCAGCTCAGCAGGGACTAATGAAAAACTGTTTTTT. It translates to CASSAGTNEKLFF.

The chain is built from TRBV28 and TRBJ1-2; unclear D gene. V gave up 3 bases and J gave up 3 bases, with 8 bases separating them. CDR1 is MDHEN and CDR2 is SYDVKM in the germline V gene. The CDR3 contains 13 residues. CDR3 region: CASSLSVDYGYTF. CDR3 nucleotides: TGTGCCAGCAGTTTGTCGGTCGACTATGGCTACACCTTC.

The CDR3 coding sequence is TGTGCCACCAGTTGGGACCTCTATAGCAATCAGCCCCAGCATTTT. Its translation: CATSWDLYSNQPQHF. V is TRBV24-1 and J is TRBJ1-5; a weak D match, TRBD1 (5 bases). With 6 bases removed from V and 0 bases from J, the gap between germline ends came to 11 bases. This CDR3 is built from 15 residues. Germline lookup yields CDR1 KGHDR and CDR2 SFDVKD.

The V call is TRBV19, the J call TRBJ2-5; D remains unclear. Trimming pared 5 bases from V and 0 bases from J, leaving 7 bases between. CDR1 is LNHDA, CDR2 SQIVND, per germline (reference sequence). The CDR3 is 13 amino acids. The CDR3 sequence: CASSRAYQETQYF. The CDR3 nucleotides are TGTGCCAGTAGTCGGGCCTACCAAGAGACCCAGTACTTC.

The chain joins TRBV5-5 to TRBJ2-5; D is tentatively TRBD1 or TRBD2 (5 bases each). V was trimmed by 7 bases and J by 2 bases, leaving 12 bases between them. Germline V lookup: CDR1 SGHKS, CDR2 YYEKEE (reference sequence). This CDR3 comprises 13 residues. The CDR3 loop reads CASGSGSQETQYF. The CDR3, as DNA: TGTGCCAGCGGGTCAGGGAGTCAAGAGACCCAGTACTTC.

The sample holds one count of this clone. CDR3: CASSLQGSNYGYTF. DNA for the CDR3: TGTGCCAGCAGTCTACAGGGATCTAACTATGGCTACACCTTC. This chain joins TRBV6-6 and TRBJ1-2, with a weak D call TRBD1 (6 bases). This CDR3 has 14 amino acids. CDR1 and CDR2 (germline): MNHNY, SVGAGI (reference sequence). V was trimmed by 5 bases and J by 0 bases, leaving 10 bases between them.

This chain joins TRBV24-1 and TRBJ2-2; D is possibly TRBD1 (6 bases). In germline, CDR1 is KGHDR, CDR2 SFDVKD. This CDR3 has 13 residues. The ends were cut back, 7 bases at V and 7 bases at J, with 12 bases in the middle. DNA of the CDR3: TGTGCCACCAGGGGGGCGGTCATCGGGGAGCTGTTTTTT. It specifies CATRGAVIGELFF.